This T cell receptor (beta chain) was recovered during a study of molecular identifiers for immune sequencing clone quantification. TCRdb re-called the PCR reads through MiXCR, storing one row per CDR3 protein. The sample shows about 640,000 distinct CDR3 sequences, around 20% of them seen only once. With RNA at 10%, 30% or 50%, naive CD8 libraries came from roughly 20,000 to 1,000,000 sorted cells. Sorting captured naive CD8 T cells as CD8+CD4-CCR7+CD45RA+. General study points: Spiked-in Jurkat TCR RNA corresponding to one cell was reported as detectable against approximately 1 million naive cells. Over 99% of effector molecules, yet under 1% of naive-cell molecules, were held by clones above 20 RNA copies.

This clonotype was seen many times. Antigen: not known. Per germline, CDR1 SGHAT and CDR2 FQNNGV. Trimming removed 1 base at V and 14 bases at J, with 12 bases between. This CDR3 spans 13 amino acids. This TCR derives from a human donor in good health. Some libraries in this study had Jurkat cell RNA spiked in. The J gene is TRBJ1-6, the V gene TRBV11-2; D perhaps matches TRBD1 (5 bases). The specimen sequenced was naive CD8+ T cells from blood, with Jurkat cell RNA spiked in. Subset in this sample: FACS-sorted CD8+CD4-CCR7+CD45RA+ naive T cells. This chain's CDR3 is CASSLGQFPTLHF. The CDR3 DNA sequence: TGTGCCAGCAGCTTAGGACAGTTCCCCACCCTCCACTTT.